Below, one T cell receptor beta chain is given with its context. Its specificity is not known. This same CDR3 is encoded by further DNA sequences in the sample. TCRdb's table, derived via immunoSEQ multiplex PCR, lists solely in-frame clones and lacks some. The sample has about 2.3 million clones, 85% to 95% seen once. The sample originates from a study of shared clonotypes between healthy human individuals. Study-wide results and caveats: The authors expected sequencing depth to affect clonotype sharing among donors.

From germline, CDR1 is SGHTA and CDR2 FQGTGA. The germline V and J ends were trimmed by 2 bases and 0 bases, with 11 bases remaining between them. There are 15 residues in the CDR3. J is TRBJ2-7 and V is TRBV7-3, with D perhaps matching TRBD2 (6 bases). The material sequenced was naive CD4+ T cells from PBMCs. The subset is: CD45RA+ positively selected. The source is a man between 18 and 29 years old in good health. Some clones in this sample may be carry-over from other donors' samples. The CDR3 DNA sequence: TGTGCCAGCAGCTTAGGGCGGGGTAGCTCCTACGAGCAGTACTTC. Protein: CASSLGRGSSYEQYF.